This entry describes one TCR beta chain. Its matching antigen is unknown. These data are taken from a study of monozygotic twins with inflammatory bowel disease. Study results and caveats: A lone strong IBD-associated signal or clonotype found no support.

This CDR3 spans 13 amino acids. No T cells were sorted before total RNA was taken from whole blood. Samples each yielded cDNA through eight separate reactions. The UMIs carried a 6-nucleotide sample barcode, and they were added by template switching. TCRdb reprocessed the 5' RACE reads, with one entry per CDR3 protein and no DNA. The sample includes about 440,000 distinct CDR3 sequences. The TCR comes from a human donor with ulcerative colitis or Crohn's disease, or a healthy co-twin of an affected twin (not recorded which). Sequenced material: blood. This sequence joins TRBV6-7 and TRBJ2-5; the TCRdb D gene call, TRBD1, has no DNA to confirm it. TRBV6-7 is an open reading frame, and its role is uncertain. The CDR3 protein is CASGHRGEETQYF.